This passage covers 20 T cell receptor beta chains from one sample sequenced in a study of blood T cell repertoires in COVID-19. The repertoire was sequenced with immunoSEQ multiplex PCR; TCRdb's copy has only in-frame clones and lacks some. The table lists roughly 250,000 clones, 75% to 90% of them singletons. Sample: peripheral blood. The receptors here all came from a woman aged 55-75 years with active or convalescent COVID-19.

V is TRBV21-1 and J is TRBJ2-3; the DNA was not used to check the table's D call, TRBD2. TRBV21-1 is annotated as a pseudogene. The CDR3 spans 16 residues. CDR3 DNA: TGTGCCAGCAGCAAATCTGGTATAGCGGGATGGGATACGCAGTATTTT. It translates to CASSKSGIAGWDTQYF.

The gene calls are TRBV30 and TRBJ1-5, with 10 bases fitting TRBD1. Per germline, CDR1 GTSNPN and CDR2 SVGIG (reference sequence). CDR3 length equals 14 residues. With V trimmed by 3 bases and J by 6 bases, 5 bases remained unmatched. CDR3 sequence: CAWRGQGQSQPQHF. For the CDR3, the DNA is TGTGCCTGGAGGGGACAGGGGCAAAGTCAGCCCCAGCATTTT.

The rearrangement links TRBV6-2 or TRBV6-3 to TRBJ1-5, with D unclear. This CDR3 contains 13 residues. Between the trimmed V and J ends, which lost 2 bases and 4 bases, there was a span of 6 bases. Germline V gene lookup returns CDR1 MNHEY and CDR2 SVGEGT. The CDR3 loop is CASSYTGNQPQHF. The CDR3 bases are TGTGCCAGCAGTTACACCGGTAATCAGCCCCAGCATTTT.

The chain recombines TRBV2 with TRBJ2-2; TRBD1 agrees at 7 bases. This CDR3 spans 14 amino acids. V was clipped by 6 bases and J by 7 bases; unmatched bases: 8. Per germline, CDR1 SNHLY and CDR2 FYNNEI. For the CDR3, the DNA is TGTGCCAGCAGAGAGCAGGGGGTTCACGGGGAGCTGTTTTTT. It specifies CASREQGVHGELFF.

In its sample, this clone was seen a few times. CDR3 amino acids: CASTSGQLNQPQHF. The CDR3 region has the DNA TGTGCCAGCACCTCGGGACAGTTAAATCAGCCCCAGCATTTT. The chain recombines TRBV5-8 with TRBJ1-5; 7 bases map to TRBD1. Germline V gene sequence: CDR1 SGHTS, CDR2 YDEGEE. The junction had 7 bases not matched to a gene; V was cut back by 6 bases and J by 4 bases. The CDR3 has 14 residues.

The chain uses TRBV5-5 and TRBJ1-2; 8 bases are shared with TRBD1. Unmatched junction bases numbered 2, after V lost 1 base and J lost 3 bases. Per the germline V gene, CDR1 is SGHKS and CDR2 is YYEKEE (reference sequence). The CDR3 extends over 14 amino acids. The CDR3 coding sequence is TGTGCCAGCAGCTTGACACAGGGGGACTATGGCTACACCTTC. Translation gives CASSLTQGDYGYTF.

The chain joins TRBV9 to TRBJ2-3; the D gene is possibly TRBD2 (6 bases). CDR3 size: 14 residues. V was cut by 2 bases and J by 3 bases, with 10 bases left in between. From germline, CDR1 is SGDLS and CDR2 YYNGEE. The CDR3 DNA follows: TGTGCCAGCAGCGTCACTAGCAGTACAGATACGCAGTATTTT. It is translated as CASSVTSSTDTQYF.

This CDR3 is CASSLSGAGNTIYF. CDR3 DNA: TGTGCCAGCAGCTTATCGGGGGCTGGAAACACCATATATTTT. The rearrangement joins TRBV7-3 to TRBJ1-3, with D perhaps TRBD1 (5 bases). The germline CDR1 and CDR2 sequences are SGHTA and FQGTGA. The CDR3 runs 14 residues. V was clipped by 2 bases and J by 2 bases, with 7 bases between them.

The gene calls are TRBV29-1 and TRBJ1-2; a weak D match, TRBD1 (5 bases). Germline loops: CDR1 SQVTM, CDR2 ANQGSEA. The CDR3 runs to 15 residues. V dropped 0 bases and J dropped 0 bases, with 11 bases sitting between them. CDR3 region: CSVEDRGRANYGYTF. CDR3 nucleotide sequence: TGCAGCGTTGAAGATCGAGGCAGGGCTAACTATGGCTACACCTTC.

This CDR3 is CASRRLGFDTQYF. CDR3 bases: TGTGCCAGCCGGAGGCTTGGCTTCGATACGCAGTATTTT. The chain uses TRBV6-4 and TRBJ2-3; tentative D call: TRBD2 (5 bases). V was pared by 8 bases and J by 6 bases, with 15 bases between. Germline-derived CDR1 and CDR2 are MRHNA and SNTAGT. This CDR3 is 13 amino acids long.

This CDR3 is CASSPGQTNSPLHF. The CDR3 bases are TGTGCCAGCAGCCCCGGACAGACTAATTCACCCCTCCACTTT. The J gene is TRBJ1-6, the V gene TRBV11-2, with D possibly TRBD1 on 6 matching bases. The CDR3 runs to 14 residues. The V gene lost 5 bases and the J gene lost 6 bases, with 11 bases spanning the gap. Looked up from germline, CDR1 is SGHAT and CDR2 is FQNNGV.

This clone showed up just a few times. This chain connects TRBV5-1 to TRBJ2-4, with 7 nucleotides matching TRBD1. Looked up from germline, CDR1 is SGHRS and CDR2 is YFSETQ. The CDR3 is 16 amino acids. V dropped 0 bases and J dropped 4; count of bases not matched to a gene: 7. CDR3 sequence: CASSLGLGQQKNIQYF. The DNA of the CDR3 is TGCGCCAGCAGCTTGGGCTTGGGACAGCAGAAAAACATTCAGTACTTC.

The CDR3 nucleotides read TGTGCCAGCAGCCCCCGGACAGACCTAAACTATGGCTACACCTTC. It specifies CASSPRTDLNYGYTF. V usage is TRBV13 and J usage is TRBJ1-2; D might be TRBD1 (6 bases). This CDR3 spans 15 amino acids. Germline V gene sequence: CDR1 PRHDT, CDR2 FYEKMQ (reference sequence). Between the trimmed V and J ends, which lost 5 bases and 2 bases, there was a span of 15 bases.

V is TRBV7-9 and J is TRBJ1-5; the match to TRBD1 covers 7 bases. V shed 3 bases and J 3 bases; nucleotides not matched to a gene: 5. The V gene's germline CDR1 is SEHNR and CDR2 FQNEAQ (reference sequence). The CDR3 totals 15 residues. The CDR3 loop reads CASSLGTGVNQPQHF. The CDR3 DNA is TGTGCCAGCAGCTTGGGTACAGGGGTCAATCAGCCCCAGCATTTT.

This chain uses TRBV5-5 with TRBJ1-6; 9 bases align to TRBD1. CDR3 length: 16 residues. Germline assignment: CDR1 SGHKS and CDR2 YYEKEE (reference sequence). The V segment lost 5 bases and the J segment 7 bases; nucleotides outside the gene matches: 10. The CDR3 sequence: CASSRLQGARNSPLHF. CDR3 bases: TGTGCCAGCAGTCGTCTACAGGGGGCGCGAAATTCACCCCTCCACTTT.

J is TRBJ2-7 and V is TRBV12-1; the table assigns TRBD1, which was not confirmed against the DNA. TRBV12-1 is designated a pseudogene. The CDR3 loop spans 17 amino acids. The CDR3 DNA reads TGTGCCAGCAGCTTTCCAGGGGAAGTTTTCGGGAACTACGAGCAGTACTTC. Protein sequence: CASSFPGEVFGNYEQYF.

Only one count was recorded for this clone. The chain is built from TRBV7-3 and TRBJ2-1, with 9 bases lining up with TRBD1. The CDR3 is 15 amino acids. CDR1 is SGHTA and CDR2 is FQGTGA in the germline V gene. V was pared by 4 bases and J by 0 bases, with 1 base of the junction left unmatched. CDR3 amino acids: CASSSTGGSYNEQFF. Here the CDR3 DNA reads TGTGCCAGCAGCTCGACAGGGGGCTCCTACAATGAGCAGTTCTTC.

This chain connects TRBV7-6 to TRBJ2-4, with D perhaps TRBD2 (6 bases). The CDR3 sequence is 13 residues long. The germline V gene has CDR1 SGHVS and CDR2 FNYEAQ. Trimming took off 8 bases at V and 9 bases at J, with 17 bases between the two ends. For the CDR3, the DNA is TGTGCCAGCGGAGGGCCGGCAGGTACCATTCAGTACTTC. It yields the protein CASGGPAGTIQYF.

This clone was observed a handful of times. CDR3 nucleotide sequence: TGTGCCAGCAGCTCCCAAGGGGGGGGCCTCTACGAGCAGTACTTC. This encodes CASSSQGGGLYEQYF. The V and J genes are TRBV7-8 and TRBJ2-7, with D possibly matching TRBD2 (7 bases). V was pared by 4 bases and J by 3 bases, with 16 bases between. CDR3 length: 15 amino acids. Per germline, CDR1 SGHVS and CDR2 FQNEAQ.

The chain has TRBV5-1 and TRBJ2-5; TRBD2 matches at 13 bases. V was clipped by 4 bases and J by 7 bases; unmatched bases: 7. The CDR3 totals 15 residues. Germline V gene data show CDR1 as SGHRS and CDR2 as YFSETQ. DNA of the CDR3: TGCGCCAGCAGCGGCGGACTAGCGGGGGATGGGACCCAGTACTTC. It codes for CASSGGLAGDGTQYF. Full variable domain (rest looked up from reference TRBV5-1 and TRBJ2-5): KAGVTQTPRYLIKTRGQQVTLSCSPISGHRSVSWYQQTPGQGLQFLFEYFSETQRNKGNFPGRFSGRQFSNSRSEMNVSTLELGDSALYLCASSGGLAGDGTQYFGPGTRLLVL.